Listed below are T cell receptor beta chains from one sample, sequenced in a study of T cell clonotyping in hematopoietic cell transplantation. The repertoire was sequenced with immunoSEQ multiplex PCR; TCRdb's copy has only in-frame clones and lacks some. The sample records 40,000 to 55,000 clones, around 95% being singletons. Sequencing was done on a sample of peripheral blood mononuclear cells. The origin of the receptors is a woman in her forties or fifties in good health. Some clones in this sample may be carry-over from other donors' samples. Both conserved end residues are part of each CDR3. Each record gives: D gene, V gene, clone size, J gene, CDR3 protein, CDR3 DNA. D genes are given only for firm matches. Clone size is shown for a subset of rows, as once, few, many or a class of expanded clone.

D: TRBD2
V: TRBV5-1
size: once
J: TRBJ2-3
CDR3: CASSLEARGGDTQYF
DNA: TGCGCCAGCAGCTTGGAGGCGCGGGGGGGCGATACGCAGTATTTT

D: TRBD1
V: TRBV7-3
size: .
J: TRBJ2-1
CDR3: CASSSPGQDYNEQFF
DNA: TGTGCCAGCAGCTCCCCGGGACAGGATTACAATGAGCAGTTCTTC

D: .
V: TRBV6-5
size: .
J: TRBJ2-2
CDR3: CASSGGVANTGELFF
DNA: TGTGCCAGCAGTGGCGGGGTCGCGAACACCGGGGAGCTGTTTTTT

D: .
V: TRBV6-1
size: .
J: TRBJ2-1
CDR3: CASSESGVSYNEQFF
DNA: TGTGCCAGCAGTGAATCAGGGGTTAGCTACAATGAGCAGTTCTTC

D: .
V: TRBV11-3
size: .
J: TRBJ2-1
CDR3: CASAIGSQSQEQFF
DNA: TGTGCCAGCGCCATTGGAAGTCAGAGCCAAGAGCAGTTCTTC

D: .
V: TRBV4-1
size: .
J: TRBJ1-1
CDR3: CASSPDGFRGEAFF
DNA: TGCGCCAGCAGCCCTGACGGTTTTCGAGGGGAAGCTTTCTTT

D: .
V: TRBV9
size: .
J: TRBJ1-2
CDR3: CASSATFSVGPSTF
DNA: TGTGCCAGCAGCGCGACATTCAGTGTCGGCCCTTCCACCTTC

D: .
V: TRBV5-4
size: .
J: TRBJ2-2
CDR3: CASSFRSTGGNTGELFF
DNA: TGTGCCAGCAGCTTTCGTTCAACGGGGGGCAACACCGGGGAGCTGTTTTTT

D: TRBD1
V: TRBV30
size: .
J: TRBJ2-7
CDR3: CAWTKDRGESYEQYF
DNA: TGTGCCTGGACTAAGGACAGGGGGGAGTCCTACGAGCAGTACTTC

D: .
V: TRBV5-1
size: once
J: TRBJ2-7
CDR3: CASSLGGASYEQYF
DNA: TGCGCCAGCAGCTTGGGGGGCGCGTCCTACGAGCAGTACTTC

D: .
V: TRBV2
size: .
J: TRBJ1-6
CDR3: CASCVDGPSSYNSPLHF
DNA: TGTGCCAGCTGTGTAGACGGTCCGAGCTCCTATAATTCACCCCTCCACTTT

D: .
V: TRBV4-2
size: .
J: TRBJ1-2
CDR3: CASSQGGENYGYTF
DNA: TGTGCCAGCAGCCAAGGTGGAGAAAACTATGGCTACACCTTC

D: TRBD1
V: TRBV4-3
size: .
J: TRBJ1-5
CDR3: CASSQERARGAQPQHF
DNA: TGCGCCAGCAGCCAGGAACGGGCCAGGGGGGCCCAGCCCCAGCATTTT

D: TRBD1
V: TRBV5-4
size: .
J: TRBJ1-1
CDR3: CASSLRTGNTEAFF
DNA: TGTGCCAGCAGCTTGAGGACAGGAAACACTGAAGCTTTCTTT

D: TRBD2
V: TRBV4-3
size: .
J: TRBJ2-2
CDR3: CASSQDRTSGGRELFF
DNA: TGCGCCAGCAGCCAAGATAGGACTAGCGGGGGGAGGGAGCTGTTTTTT

D: TRBD2
V: TRBV7-2
size: .
J: TRBJ2-5
CDR3: CASSLVPASGGGETQYF
DNA: TGTGCCAGCAGCTTAGTCCCGGCTAGCGGGGGGGGAGAGACCCAGTACTTC

D: TRBD2
V: TRBV4-2
size: .
J: TRBJ2-5
CDR3: CASSQDRTSGGAETQYF
DNA: TGTGCCAGCAGCCAAGATCGGACTAGCGGGGGGGCAGAGACCCAGTACTTC

D: TRBD1
V: TRBV7-2
size: .
J: TRBJ1-1
CDR3: CASSLWGQRTEAFF
DNA: TGTGCCAGCAGCTTATGGGGACAGAGGACTGAAGCTTTCTTT

D: .
V: TRBV4-2
size: few
J: TRBJ1-5
CDR3: CASSQEGQVVNQPQHF
DNA: TGTGCCAGCAGCCAAGAGGGGCAGGTTGTCAATCAGCCCCAGCATTTT

D: .
V: TRBV7-2
size: .
J: TRBJ2-3
CDR3: CASSLKDTQYF
DNA: TGTGCCAGCAGCTTAAAAGATACGCAGTATTTT

D: .
V: TRBV7-2
size: .
J: TRBJ2-5
CDR3: CASSLGAGAQRETQYF
DNA: TGTGCCAGCAGCCTGGGCGCAGGGGCGCAAAGAGAGACCCAGTACTTC

D: .
V: TRBV29-1
size: .
J: TRBJ1-2
CDR3: CSVEDLGGDGYTF
DNA: TGCAGCGTTGAAGATCTTGGGGGCGATGGCTACACCTTC

D: .
V: TRBV19
size: .
J: TRBJ2-6
CDR3: CASSIMKGPLSGANVLTF
DNA: TGTGCCAGTAGTATCATGAAGGGTCCCCTCTCTGGGGCCAACGTCCTGACTTTC

D: .
V: TRBV7-2
size: .
J: TRBJ1-1
CDR3: CASSFQGAEAFF
DNA: TGTGCCAGCAGCTTCCAGGGTGCGGAAGCTTTCTTT

D: .
V: TRBV14
size: few
J: TRBJ1-1
CDR3: CASSHKNLRGNTEAFF
DNA: TGTGCCAGCAGCCATAAGAATTTGAGGGGGAACACTGAAGCTTTCTTT

D: .
V: TRBV27
size: once
J: TRBJ2-3
CDR3: CASSFVRADTQYF
DNA: TGTGCCAGCAGTTTCGTAAGGGCAGATACGCAGTATTTT

D: .
V: TRBV4-3
size: .
J: TRBJ1-2
CDR3: CASSQEQGHGYTF
DNA: TGCGCCAGCAGCCAAGAACAGGGACATGGCTACACCTTC

D: .
V: TRBV5-6
size: .
J: TRBJ2-7
CDR3: CASSYTGRYEQYF
DNA: TGTGCCAGCAGCTATACAGGGCGCTACGAGCAGTACTTC

D: .
V: TRBV18
size: once
J: TRBJ1-6
CDR3: CASSPGRNNSPLHF
DNA: TGTGCCAGCTCACCGGGACGGAATAATTCACCCCTCCACTTT

D: .
V: TRBV2
size: .
J: TRBJ1-1
CDR3: CASNMDGDTEAFF
DNA: TGTGCCAGCAACATGGACGGAGACACTGAAGCTTTCTTT

D: TRBD1
V: TRBV7-2
size: once
J: TRBJ2-3
CDR3: CASSFSDRAQYF
DNA: TGTGCCAGCAGCTTCTCGGACAGGGCGCAGTATTTT

D: TRBD2
V: TRBV19
size: few
J: TRBJ2-1
CDR3: CASRTAGLVNEQFF
DNA: TGTGCCAGTAGAACAGCGGGGTTGGTCAATGAGCAGTTCTTC

D: TRBD1
V: TRBV4-2
size: .
J: TRBJ1-1
CDR3: CASSQDILRTGGFGNTEAFF
DNA: TGTGCCAGCAGCCAAGATATCTTGAGGACAGGGGGCTTTGGGAACACTGAAGCTTTCTTT

D: .
V: TRBV18
size: .
J: TRBJ2-7
CDR3: CASSPSSNEQYF
DNA: TGTGCCAGCTCACCGTCAAGCAACGAGCAGTACTTC

D: TRBD1
V: TRBV9
size: once
J: TRBJ1-6
CDR3: CASSVEGAGLYNSPLHF
DNA: TGTGCCAGCAGCGTAGAGGGGGCGGGTCTCTATAATTCACCCCTCCACTTT

D: .
V: TRBV4-1
size: .
J: TRBJ1-2
CDR3: CASSQGVSDPNYGYTF
DNA: TGCGCCAGCAGCCAAGGAGTATCCGACCCTAACTATGGCTACACCTTC

D: .
V: TRBV11-2
size: .
J: TRBJ1-3
CDR3: CASSLAGGLRNTIYF
DNA: TGTGCCAGCAGCTTAGCCGGCGGATTAAGAAACACCATATATTTT

D: .
V: TRBV28
size: .
J: TRBJ2-5
CDR3: CASGSLQETQYF
DNA: TGTGCCAGCGGGTCTTTACAAGAGACCCAGTACTTC

D: .
V: TRBV18
size: .
J: TRBJ1-1
CDR3: CASSPRDGNTEAFF
DNA: TGTGCCAGCTCACCCCGGGACGGTAACACTGAAGCTTTCTTT

D: TRBD1
V: TRBV6-1
size: .
J: TRBJ1-6
CDR3: CASSGRQGKQSPLHF
DNA: TGTGCCAGCAGTGGCCGACAGGGGAAACAATCACCCCTCCACTTT